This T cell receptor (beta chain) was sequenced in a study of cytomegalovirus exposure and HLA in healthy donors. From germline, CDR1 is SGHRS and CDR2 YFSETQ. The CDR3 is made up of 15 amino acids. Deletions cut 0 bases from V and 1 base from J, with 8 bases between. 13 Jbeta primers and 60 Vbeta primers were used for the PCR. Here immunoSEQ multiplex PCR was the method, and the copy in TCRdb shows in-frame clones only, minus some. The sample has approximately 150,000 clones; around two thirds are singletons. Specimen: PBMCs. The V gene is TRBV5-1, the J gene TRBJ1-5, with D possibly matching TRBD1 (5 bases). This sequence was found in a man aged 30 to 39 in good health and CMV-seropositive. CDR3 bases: TGCGCCAGCAGCTTGGGGGGGGAGAGCAATCAGCCCCAGCATTTT. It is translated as CASSLGGESNQPQHF.